Each of the 11 T cell receptor delta chains below was sequenced from the same sample in a study of γδ T cells in repeated Plasmodium falciparum infection. Bulk repertoires came from Vgamma9/Vdelta2+ or Vdelta2-negative gammadelta T cells flow-sorted from PBMC. TCRdb applied CATT to the multiplex PCR reads for clone calling. Of tens of thousands of delta-chain clones listed, about 1.5% are singletons. Sequencing used gamma-delta T cells from blood. The receptors here all came from a pool of human donors (malaria-infected and uninfected, not separated).

This clone was recorded many times. The protein TCRdb gives is from a much larger clone and does not agree with this DNA's translation at residue 4, likely a read error; the protein shown here comes from the DNA. The chain has TRDV1 and TRDJ1; D gene unclear. Germline CDR1 reads TSWWSYY; CDR2 reads QGS. This CDR3 is built from 17 residues. V lost 8 bases and J 0 bases, leaving 22 bases between the germline ends. CDR3 nucleotide sequence: TGTGCTCTTCGGGGCTGGCGGCAGTTGGTTTACACCGATAAACTCATCTTT. Translating it yields CALRGWRQLVYTDKLIF.

With respect to this clone: TCRdb lists the protein of a much larger clone for this DNA, which differs at residue 13, so this is likely a read error; the protein given here is translated from the DNA itself. The genes are TRDV1 and TRDJ1; D is undetermined. The J gene, missing from TCRdb, was assigned here through DNA to germline matching. Germline values: CDR1 TSWWSYY, CDR2 QGS. The CDR3 is made up of 19 amino acids. With 0 bases removed from V and 0 bases from J, the gap between germline ends came to 20 bases. Here the CDR3 DNA reads TGTGCTCTTGGGGAACTAAGACCAGCCCGACCCTTGCACACCGATAAACTCATCTTT. As protein: CALGELRPARPLHTDKLIF.

A note on this clone: A read error is likely here: a far larger clone is one base away. Other DNA sequences from this sample encode an identical CDR3 as well. The chain recombines TRDV1 with TRDJ1; 11 bases match TRDD3. Germline CDR1 TSWWSYY, CDR2 QGS. The J segment lost 6 bases and the V segment lost 2 bases, leaving 32 bases of the junction unmatched. The CDR3 spans 24 residues. The CDR3 coding sequence is TGTGCTCTTGGGGAATGCCCCCTACTTTTCTCTAGGTCCACGTTACTGGGGGATAAATATAAACTCATCTTT. Translation: CALGECPLLFSRSTLLGDKYKLIF.

A remark on this clone: TCRdb pairs this DNA with a much larger clone's protein that differs at residue 13, likely a read error; the protein shown was translated from the DNA. The V call is TRDV1, the J call TRDJ1, with TRDD2 as a possible D gene (9 bases). Here the J gene came from matching the DNA to germline, since TCRdb omits it. Trimming removed 1 base from V and 1 base from J, with 40 bases in between. Germline assignment: CDR1 TSWWSYY and CDR2 QGS. This CDR3 has 25 amino acids. CDR3 protein: CALGEPGLPTRFRGIGGGVTDKLIF. As DNA, the CDR3 is TGTGCTCTTGGGGAACCAGGCCTTCCTACGAGGTTCCGGGGGATAGGCGGCGGGGTCACCGATAAACTCATCTTT.

In its sample, this clone was seen a few times. TCRdb's listed protein matches a much larger clone and diverges from this DNA's translation at residue 9, likely through a read error; the protein shown comes from the DNA. The chain is built from TRDV1 and TRDJ1, with D tentatively TRDD3 (6 bases). The CDR3 length is 14 residues. Germline values: CDR1 TSWWSYY, CDR2 QGS. The V end lost 1 base, the J end lost 11 bases, and 17 bases lay between the germline ends. The CDR3 protein is CALGEHLGNSVLIF. The CDR3 nucleotides are TGTGCTCTTGGGGAACACCTGGGGAATTCGGTGCTCATCTTT.

Concerning this clone itself: The mismatch at residue 17 between this DNA's translation and the TCRdb protein of a much larger clone likely reflects a read error; the protein shown is translated from the DNA. The chain recombines TRDV1 with TRDJ1, with TRDD3 identical over 8 bases. The trim removed 5 bases at V and 3 bases at J, leaving 29 bases unmatched. Germline V gene sequence: CDR1 TSWWSYY, CDR2 QGS. This CDR3 region has 22 residues. The CDR3 nucleotides read TGTGCTCTTGGGCATAAAAGCCTCTACATGCTTCTGGGGGACCCCGAAGCCGATAAACTCATCTTT. This codes for CALGHKSLYMLLGDPEADKLIF.

This clone came up a few times. TCRdb attributes to this sequence the protein of a much larger clone, which differs from the DNA translation at residue 11; a read error is likely, and the protein displayed is translated from the DNA. The chain employs TRDV1 and TRDJ1; tentatively, D is TRDD2 or TRDD3 (7 bases each). Matching the DNA to germline supplied the J gene, which TCRdb does not give. V lost 3 bases and J lost 0, with 35 bases in between. CDR3 size: 23 residues. Germline assignment: CDR1 TSWWSYY and CDR2 QGS. CDR3: CALGDNIPTLLGGPPSYTDKLIF. DNA for the CDR3: TGTGCTCTTGGGGACAACATTCCTACTCTGCTTGGGGGACCCCCGTCGTACACCGATAAACTCATCTTT.

This clone was seen more than once but under ten times. With only one base between it and a far larger clone, this is likely a read error. Other DNA variants within this sample encode the same CDR3. V is TRDV1 and J is TRDJ1; a possible D gene is TRDD3 (5 bases). Since TCRdb gives no J gene, matching the DNA to germline was used here to assign it. Germline CDR1 reads TSWWSYY; CDR2 reads QGS. The CDR3 loop spans 24 amino acids. As DNA, the CDR3 is TGTGCCCTTGGGGAACCGGTAATGATCGCCCTCCAGTACTGGTTATGGACCGGGACCGATAAACTCATCTTT. Translation gives CALGEPVMIALQYWLWTGTDKLIF.

Ten or more counts support this clone. TCRdb's protein for this DNA is that of a much larger clone and differs from the translation at residue 7, likely a read error; the protein shown is the DNA translation. The rearrangement uses TRDV3 and TRDJ1; TRDD2 might be the D (6 bases). The CDR3 contains 13 residues. Trimming removed 2 bases at V and 6 bases at J, with 16 bases between. Germline values: CDR1 TVYSNPD, CDR2 GDNSRS (reference sequence). The CDR3 DNA sequence: TGTGCCTTTTCCGGCCTTCCCGCGAATAAACTCATCTTT. Amino acid sequence: CAFSGLPANKLIF.

There are a few counts of this clone. A far larger clone is off by one base, so a read error is likely. Distinct nucleotide sequences in the sample also encode this CDR3. The genes are TRDV1 and TRDJ1; D is possibly TRDD3 (5 bases). There are 14 residues in the CDR3. The ends were cut back, 0 bases at V and 7 bases at J, with 12 bases in the middle. The V gene's germline CDR1 is TSWWSYY and CDR2 QGS. The CDR3 sequence is CALGELPIPGKLIF. In DNA form, the CDR3 reads TGTGCTCTTGGGGAACTCCCGATACCGGGTAAACTCATCTTT.

This clone was detected only a few times. Since a far larger clone is one base different, this is likely a read error. This sample includes further DNA sequences coding for the same CDR3. The V call is TRDV1, the J call TRDJ1; possibly TRDD3 for D (5 bases). TCRdb records no J gene; here it was assigned by comparing the DNA to germline. The V end lost 5 bases, the J end lost 0 bases, and 19 bases lay between the germline ends. The germline CDR1 and CDR2 sequences are TSWWSYY and QGS. This CDR3 contains 17 residues. CDR3 DNA sequence: TGTGCTCTTGGGCGCCGACGGGGGCTGTTGTACACCGATAAACTCATCTTT. Amino acids: CALGRRRGLLYTDKLIF.